This T cell receptor (beta chain) was sequenced for a study of CXCR3-negative and CXCR3-positive naive CD8 T cells. With regard to this clonotype: Its target is unknown.

Researchers reported sorting every CD8+ T cell subset in triplicate, 300,000 cells per sort. Naive CD8+ T cells were CD45RO-CCR7+CD27+CD95-. Germline CDR1 is SGHTA and CDR2 is FQGTGA. This CDR3 has 16 residues. Findings and limits, study-wide: Relative to memory CD8+ cells, whose diversity was much lower, both naive subsets had comparably high diversity. Most assays used freshly isolated PBMCs, as cryopreservation partially reduced CXCR3. In CXCR3-positive naive cells, the TRB CDR3s were more hydrophobic than in CXCR3-negative naive cells.

cDNA libraries for TRB were generated by 5' RACE incorporating UMI labels. For each CDR3 protein, TCRdb gives one entry from its re-call of the 5' RACE reads, without DNA. This table holds some 99,000 distinct CDR3 sequences. Sequenced: naive CXCR3+ CD8+ T cells from blood. The subset is: CD45RO-CCR7+CD27+CD95- naive CD8+ T cells expressing CXCR3 (TNR3+). The gene calls are TRBV7-3 and TRBJ1-6. The sequence came from a human donor in good health. Some clones in this sample may be carry-over from other donors' samples. This chain's CDR3 is CASSLTGTSYNSPLHF.